The 30 T cell receptor beta chains presented below share a single source sample, sequenced in a study of T cell responses to AZD1222 COVID-19 vaccine (dated by TCRdb to the early 2020s). This specimen's time point label, per the study, means: baseline before first vaccination. Interpreted using the paper, the treatment or condition label stands for: meningococcal conjugate vaccine given as trial control. Receptor amplification or capture employed the immunoSEQ multiplex PCR assay. This is the immuneACCESS table as TCRdb keeps it, with only in-frame sequences that have V and J called. A part of the clones is gone; compared with another copy, unresolved V genes explain less than half, and the rest is unexplained. The sample records approximately 160,000 clones, approximately 90% of which are singletons. In total, the top ten clones hold about 3.2% of the sample. This sample comprised peripheral blood, obtained on day 0 of MenACWY control vaccination. All receptors derive from an adult in good health.

This sequence joins TRBV5-5 and TRBJ1-5; 7 nucleotides align to TRBD1. Germline V gives CDR1 SGHKS, CDR2 YYEKEE (reference sequence). Trimming took 4 bases from V and 0 from J; bases not matched to a gene: 7. The CDR3 runs to 16 residues. The CDR3 loop reads CASSREGGDSNQPQHF. For the CDR3, the DNA is TGTGCCAGCAGCCGAGAAGGGGGCGATAGCAATCAGCCCCAGCATTTT.

J is TRBJ1-1 and V is TRBV30; D is unclear. The length of the CDR3 is 11 residues. V lost 5 bases and J 8 bases, leaving 12 bases between the germline ends. The germline V gene encodes CDR1 GTSNPN and CDR2 SVGIG (reference sequence). The CDR3 reads CAWAPRLEAFF. For the CDR3, the DNA is TGTGCCTGGGCCCCCAGGCTCGAAGCTTTCTTT.

V and J are TRBV11-2 and TRBJ2-3; possibly TRBD2 for D (6 bases). This CDR3 is 13 amino acids long. V was cut by 4 bases and J by 6 bases, with 11 bases left in between. CDR1 and CDR2 (germline): SGHAT, FQNNGV. The CDR3 DNA is TGTGCCAGCAGCTCGCGGCGGGGCGATACGCAGTATTTT. This sequence encodes CASSSRRGDTQYF.

CDR3 nucleotide sequence: TGTGCCAGCAGCTTAGGAGGGACAACCGGGTCAGATACGCAGTATTTT. Translation: CASSLGGTTGSDTQYF. The chain recombines TRBV7-6 with TRBJ2-3, with D possibly TRBD1 on 6 matching bases. V shed 1 base and J shed 4 bases, with 15 bases lying between them. Germline CDR1 SGHVS, CDR2 FNYEAQ. This CDR3 contains 16 residues.

The chain uses TRBV6-2 or TRBV6-3 and TRBJ1-1; no clear D. The V gene's germline CDR1 is MNHEY and CDR2 SVGEGT. V lost 6 bases and J 0 bases, leaving 11 bases between the germline ends. This CDR3 region has 14 residues. The CDR3 is CASSLFFLNTEAFF. In nucleotides, the CDR3 is TGTGCCAGCAGCCTTTTCTTCTTGAACACTGAAGCTTTCTTT.

V gene TRBV14 combines with J gene TRBJ2-4; 8 positions agree with TRBD2. From germline, CDR1 is SGHDN and CDR2 FVKESK. J was trimmed by 0 bases and V by 1 base; bases with no gene match: 2. This CDR3 has 16 residues. CDR3 coding DNA: TGTGCCAGCAGCCAAGCGCGGGGGGTAGCCAAAAACATTCAGTACTTC. Translation: CASSQARGVAKNIQYF.

V and J are TRBV11-2 and TRBJ1-1; no clear D. The germline V gene has CDR1 SGHAT and CDR2 FQNNGV. This CDR3 contains 12 residues. Deletions cut 5 bases from V and 2 bases from J, with 6 bases between. The CDR3 here is CASSRTNTEAFF. Here the CDR3 DNA reads TGTGCCAGCAGCCGAACAAACACTGAAGCTTTCTTT.

The genes are TRBV4-1 and TRBJ2-7, with 9 positions matching TRBD1. The CDR3 totals 17 residues. Germline lookup yields CDR1 MGHRA and CDR2 YSYEKL. V lost 3 bases, J lost 5 bases, and 14 bases stayed unmatched. CDR3 sequence reads: CASSQAAGTGSRNEQYF. The CDR3 DNA reads TGCGCCAGCAGCCAGGCCGCGGGGACAGGGTCAAGGAACGAGCAGTACTTC.

This chain joins TRBV7-2 and TRBJ1-2; TRBD1 aligns across 10 bases. Germline-derived CDR1 and CDR2 are SGHTA and FQGNSA. The J segment lost 5 bases and the V segment lost 4 bases, leaving 4 bases of the junction unmatched. The CDR3 has 14 amino acids. The CDR3 here is CASSSRTGGYGYTF. In DNA form, the CDR3 reads TGTGCCAGCAGCTCTCGGACAGGGGGGTATGGCTACACCTTC.

This sequence joins TRBV9 and TRBJ2-5; TRBD2 aligns across 8 bases. The germline V gene encodes CDR1 SGDLS and CDR2 YYNGEE. The CDR3 is 16 residues long. V trimming: 0 bases; J trimming: 0 bases; junction bases outside the gene matches: 4. DNA for the CDR3: TGTGCCAGCAGCGTAGCGGGCGGGGGGCACCAAGAGACCCAGTACTTC. Translating it yields CASSVAGGGHQETQYF.

This clone appeared once. V is TRBV30 and J is TRBJ1-1; no definite D call. In germline, CDR1 is GTSNPN, CDR2 SVGIG (reference sequence). The length of the CDR3 is 15 residues. Trimming left V 0 bases short and J 0 bases short, with 11 bases between. This CDR3 reads CAWSVRGIMNTEAFF. DNA of the CDR3: TGTGCCTGGAGTGTACGTGGGATAATGAACACTGAAGCTTTCTTT.

This chain connects TRBV18 to TRBJ1-5, with 8 bases that match TRBD1. Germline V gives CDR1 KGHSH, CDR2 LQKENI. The CDR3 contains 15 residues. J lost 9 bases, V lost 4 bases, and 11 bases had no gene match. DNA for the CDR3: TGTGCCAGCTCACAAGACAGGGGACATCCTTGGCCCCAGCATTTT. It specifies CASSQDRGHPWPQHF.

The V gene is TRBV7-2, the J gene TRBJ2-7; 8 bases match TRBD2. The CDR3 has 15 amino acids. CDR1 is SGHTA and CDR2 is FQGNSA in the germline V gene. Germline trimming cut 5 bases from V and 1 base from J; bases unmatched to any gene: 7. The CDR3 coding sequence is TGTGCCAGCAGCCCCGGAGCTAGCGGGTCCTACGAGCAGTACTTC. Its translation is CASSPGASGSYEQYF.

This sequence joins TRBV6-2 or TRBV6-3 and TRBJ1-5, with D maybe TRBD1 (5 bases). Germline CDR1 and CDR2: MNHEY and SVGEGT. This CDR3 spans 12 amino acids. Deletions cut 1 base from V and 16 bases from J, with 14 bases between. The CDR3 reads CASSYLGEVLHF. The CDR3 region has the DNA TGTGCCAGCAGTTACTTGGGGGAGGTCCTCCATTTT.

The chain uses TRBV4-1 and TRBJ2-4; 9 bases agree with TRBD2. Per germline, CDR1 MGHRA and CDR2 YSYEKL. Germline trimming cut 1 base from V and 3 bases from J; bases unmatched to any gene: 19. This CDR3 contains 21 residues. The CDR3 spells CASSQGGVAGVLDIGKNIQYF. The DNA for the CDR3 is TGCGCCAGCAGCCAAGGGGGGGTAGCGGGAGTATTGGATATAGGCAAAAACATTCAGTACTTC.

The V and J genes are TRBV5-1 and TRBJ2-1, with a weak D call TRBD2 (6 bases). This CDR3 has 16 residues. Germline V lookup: CDR1 SGHRS, CDR2 YFSETQ. The V end was cut by 0 bases, the J end by 1 base, with 11 bases between. CDR3 residues: CASSLEGAGSYNEQFF. The CDR3, as DNA: TGCGCCAGCAGCTTGGAGGGAGCGGGTTCCTACAATGAGCAGTTCTTC.

A note on this clone: An end of the junction differs from the germline gene, which may be a read error. This chain links TRBV12-5 with TRBJ1-5; D gene uncertain. Germline V gives CDR1 LGHNT, CDR2 FRNRAP. This CDR3 is 12 amino acids long. The CDR3 nucleotides are TGTGCTAGTGGTTTGGAGGAGCAGCGCCAGCATTTT. Protein product: CASGLEEQRQHF.

This clone has only a few counts. The J gene is TRBJ1-1, the V gene TRBV12-5; D not resolved. The CDR3 runs to 13 residues. Germline V gene data show CDR1 as LGHNT and CDR2 as FRNRAP. Trimming stripped 4 bases from V and 4 bases from J, with 10 bases between. CDR3 amino acids: CASGWEFSTEAFF. The CDR3 coding sequence is TGTGCTAGTGGTTGGGAGTTTAGCACTGAAGCTTTCTTT.

The chain is built from TRBV5-1 and TRBJ2-7; no firm D call. Trimming removed 0 bases at V and 1 base at J, with 8 bases between. This CDR3 region has 14 residues. The germline CDR1 and CDR2 sequences are SGHRS and YFSETQ. The CDR3 sequence: CASSLVTDSYEQYF. The CDR3 DNA follows: TGCGCCAGCAGCTTGGTCACGGATTCCTACGAGCAGTACTTC.

This clone was found a few times. The rearrangement uses TRBV4-1 and TRBJ1-6, with 11 nucleotides matching TRBD1. V was pared by 3 bases and J by 7 bases, with 8 bases of the junction left unmatched. Looked up from germline, CDR1 is MGHRA and CDR2 is YSYEKL. This CDR3 is 17 amino acids long. This CDR3 is CASSHQRTGGSNSPLHF. CDR3 bases: TGCGCCAGCAGCCACCAAAGGACAGGGGGCTCGAATTCACCCCTCCACTTT.

The rearrangement links TRBV11-3 to TRBJ2-7; perhaps D is TRBD1 or TRBD2 (5 bases each). This CDR3 spans 12 amino acids. Germline values: CDR1 SGHNT, CDR2 YENEEA. Trimming removed 7 bases from V and 7 bases from J, with 14 bases in between. This CDR3 is CASTRGTEEQYF. Here the CDR3 DNA reads TGTGCCAGCACCCGTGGGACGGAGGAGCAGTACTTC.

The chain uses TRBV7-2 and TRBJ2-1; TRBD2 aligns across 9 bases. The junction had 5 bases not matched to a gene; V was cut back by 2 bases and J by 6 bases. Germline lookup yields CDR1 SGHTA and CDR2 FQGNSA. The CDR3 spans 15 residues. CDR3 in amino acids: CASSLLAGVLNEQFF. CDR3 DNA sequence: TGTGCCAGCAGCTTATTAGCGGGGGTCCTCAATGAGCAGTTCTTC.

The chain employs TRBV7-9 and TRBJ1-5; 7 nucleotides match TRBD1. V lost 1 base to trimming and J lost 8 bases; unmatched junction nucleotides: 11. The CDR3 is made up of 16 amino acids. From germline, CDR1 is SEHNR and CDR2 FQNEAQ (reference sequence). Here the CDR3 DNA reads TGTGCCAGCAGCTTAGACGGGACAGTCGGGGGTAAGCCCCAGCATTTT. Translated: CASSLDGTVGGKPQHF.

This clone appeared a few times. The V and J genes are TRBV6-2 or TRBV6-3 and TRBJ2-7; D perhaps matches TRBD1 (6 bases). V was clipped by 5 bases and J by 5 bases, with 16 bases between them. Germline assignment: CDR1 MNHEY and CDR2 SVGEGT. This CDR3 region has 14 residues. CDR3 in amino acids: CASSPGQVIHEQYF. The CDR3 DNA is TGTGCCAGCAGTCCGGGACAAGTAATCCACGAGCAGTACTTC.

The rearrangement joins TRBV7-2 to TRBJ2-7, with 7 nucleotides matching TRBD2. V was clipped by 6 bases and J by 6 bases; unmatched bases: 5. Germline loops: CDR1 SGHTA, CDR2 FQGNSA. There are 12 residues in the CDR3. The CDR3: CASRTSAGEQYF. In DNA, the CDR3 is TGTGCCAGCAGAACTAGCGCCGGCGAGCAGTACTTC.

V and J are TRBV7-2 and TRBJ2-5, with a weak D call TRBD2 (5 bases). CDR1 is SGHTA, CDR2 FQGNSA, per germline. Trimming removed 0 bases from V and 2 bases from J, with 13 bases in between. The CDR3 covers 16 residues. The CDR3 protein is CASSLASSPTQETQYF. Written as DNA, the CDR3 is TGTGCCAGCAGCTTAGCGTCTAGCCCGACACAAGAGACCCAGTACTTC. The variable domain in full, with the rest retrieved from reference TRBV7-2 and TRBJ2-5, is GAGVSQSPSNKVTEKGKDVELRCDPISGHTALYWYRQSLGQGLEFLIYFQGNSAPDKSGLPSDRFSAERTGGSVSTLTIQRTQQEDSAVYLCASSLASSPTQETQYFGPGTRLLVL.

This clone was recorded once. The CDR3 loop reads CASSGQGPGELFF. DNA for the CDR3: TGTGCCAGCAGCGGACAGGGGCCCGGGGAGCTGTTTTTT. The rearrangement joins TRBV6-5 to TRBJ2-2; TRBD1 aligns across 9 bases. V lost 6 bases to trimming and J lost 6 bases; unmatched junction nucleotides: 2. The V gene's germline CDR1 is MNHEY and CDR2 SVGAGI. CDR3 length: 13 amino acids.

J is TRBJ1-1 and V is TRBV11-3; D is ambiguous. This CDR3 contains 13 residues. Germline V CDR1 and CDR2: SGHNT, YENEEA. Trimming took 3 bases from V and 3 from J, leaving 8 bases between them. In DNA form, the CDR3 reads TGTGCCAGCAGCTTCTTAGAGCACACTGAAGCTTTCTTT. Its protein is CASSFLEHTEAFF.

The CDR3 spells CASGTYSSEAFF. The DNA for the CDR3 is TGTGCCAGCGGGACATATTCTTCTGAAGCTTTCTTT. J is TRBJ1-1 and V is TRBV19, with D perhaps TRBD1 (6 bases). Trimming cost V 9 bases and J 6 bases, with 14 bases left between them. This CDR3 contains 12 residues. The germline V gene has CDR1 LNHDA and CDR2 SQIVND (reference sequence).

The chain is built from TRBV7-9 and TRBJ1-2, with 7 positions matching TRBD1. V lost 5 bases, J lost 3 bases, and 6 bases stayed unmatched. Germline V gene lookup returns CDR1 SEHNR and CDR2 FQNEAQ (reference sequence). This CDR3 is 14 amino acids long. The DNA of the CDR3 is TGTGCCAGCAGCCGACAGGGCCTAGACTATGGCTACACCTTC. Its translation: CASSRQGLDYGYTF. Variable domain in full (rest from reference TRBV7-9 and TRBJ1-2): DTGVSQNPRHKITKRGQNVTFRCDPISEHNRLYWYRQTLGQGPEFLTYFQNEAQLEKSRLLSDRFSAERPKGSFSTLEIQRTEQGDSAMYLCASSRQGLDYGYTFGSGTRLTVV.